This TCR beta chain was retrieved from a study of cytomegalovirus exposure and HLA in healthy donors. The CDR3 spans 15 residues. Germline V gene lookup returns CDR1 SGHRS and CDR2 YFSETQ. After removal of 9 bases from V and 7 bases from J, the junction contained 14 bases not matched to a gene. Amplification used 60 Vbeta primers and 13 Jbeta primers. Assay: immunoSEQ multiplex PCR; the TCRdb copy retains only in-frame clones and omits some. The sample consists of 140,000 to 150,000 clones, 80% to 90% of them appearing once. Sequences were obtained from PBMCs. This receptor was obtained from a boy between 2 and 10 years old in good health and CMV-seronegative. The chain employs TRBV5-1 and TRBJ2-1; 9 nucleotides match TRBD1. CDR3 sequence reads: CATASGTGNLNEQFF. The CDR3 DNA reads TGCGCCACCGCCTCCGGGACAGGGAATCTGAATGAGCAGTTCTTC.